This T cell receptor beta chain was identified in a study of T-cell memory formation after mild COVID-19. Study-wide results and limits: Clones that got smaller from day 15 to 85 had even CD4/CD8, while clones growing later tipped toward CD4+.

Between the trimmed V and J ends, which lost 5 bases and 0 bases, there was a span of 18 bases. Germline assignment: CDR1 DFQATT and CDR2 SNEGSKA (reference sequence). This CDR3 contains 16 residues. MiXCR, run by TCRdb on the 5' RACE reads, gives a single entry per CDR3 protein. Of 90,000 to 120,000 distinct CDR3 sequences listed, roughly an eighth were seen once; the top ten hold about 39%. This clonotype has more than one count but fewer than ten. What it binds is not known. The clonotype was recovered from a man younger than 35 who had mild COVID-19 (a few samples of this study predate the infection). Cell type and time point are not known. The specimen sequenced was PBMCs or a T cell subset sorted from them (not recorded which). This sequence joins TRBV20-1 and TRBJ2-3, with a tentative D call TRBD2 (7 bases). This CDR3 is CSAGGWRGLSTDTQYF. The CDR3 DNA sequence: TGCAGTGCTGGGGGCTGGCGGGGACTAAGCACAGATACGCAGTATTTT.